The rows below give T cell receptor beta chains drawn from one sample of a study of somatic mutations in cytotoxic T cells in rheumatoid arthritis. Profiled with immunoSEQ multiplex PCR; TCRdb holds only in-frame clones, not every one. The sample holds just under 30,000 clones, around 90% seen once. Sequences were obtained from CD8+ T cells sorted from blood. These receptors came from an adult with rheumatoid arthritis. CDR3s include the opening cysteine and the closing phenylalanine or tryptophan. A D gene is named only where the DNA matches it firmly. Clone size, where shown, is once, few, many, or a class for clones that have expanded.

TRBV4-1	TRBJ2-7	NA	once	CASSQDRDGRYEQYF	TGCGCCAGCAGCCAAGACCGGGACGGTAGATACGAGCAGTACTTC
TRBV4-3	TRBJ2-5	NA	once	CASSQSARGSETQYF	TGCGCCAGCAGCCAAAGCGCAAGGGGGAGTGAGACCCAGTACTTC
TRBV7-9	TRBJ2-1	TRBD2	NA	CASSSTSGRIDEQFF	TGTGCCAGCAGCTCTACTAGCGGGAGAATAGATGAGCAGTTCTTC
TRBV19	TRBJ2-7	NA	few	CASRSGWCEQYF	TGTGCCAGTAGGTCAGGATGGTGCGAGCAGTACTTC
TRBV7-2	TRBJ2-7	NA	NA	CASSPSHEQYF	TGTGCCAGCAGCCCGAGCCACGAGCAGTACTTC
TRBV7-6	TRBJ1-1	NA	NA	CASSLEVGSTEAFF	TGTGCCAGCAGCTTAGAGGTAGGGAGCACTGAAGCTTTCTTT
TRBV6-1	TRBJ1-2	NA	NA	CASSVELVYSYGYTF	TGTGCCAGCAGTGTTGAGCTCGTTTATTCGTATGGCTACACCTTC
TRBV15	TRBJ1-2	NA	NA	CATRQDNNYGYTF	TGTGCCACCAGGCAAGACAATAACTATGGCTACACCTTC
TRBV4-1	TRBJ2-2	NA	NA	CASSQDWNTGELFF	TGCGCCAGCAGCCAAGATTGGAACACCGGGGAGCTGTTTTTT
TRBV7-9	TRBJ1-1	NA	NA	CASSLDSGEAFF	TGTGCCAGCAGCCTGGACTCGGGTGAAGCTTTCTTT
TRBV27	TRBJ2-7	NA	NA	CASRGLKPVVEQYF	TGTGCCAGCAGGGGGCTCAAGCCTGTGGTCGAGCAGTACTTC
TRBV11-2	TRBJ1-3	NA	NA	CASSFGWGGKGNTIYF	TGTGCCAGCAGCTTCGGATGGGGGGGCAAAGGAAACACCATATATTTT
TRBV2	TRBJ2-1	NA	NA	CATIGNRGAMSYNEQFF	TGTGCCACCATAGGAAATCGGGGGGCCATGTCCTACAATGAGCAGTTCTTC
TRBV6-1	TRBJ1-5	NA	NA	CASSEAVGLTSNQPQHF	TGTGCCAGCAGTGAAGCAGTCGGACTCACGAGCAATCAGCCCCAGCATTTT
TRBV19	TRBJ2-5	NA	few	CASSIYGATAQETQYF	TGTGCCAGTAGTATCTATGGTGCGACAGCCCAAGAGACCCAGTACTTC
TRBV7-3	TRBJ2-1	NA	NA	CASSPVGTNEQFF	TGTGCCAGCAGCCCCGTGGGGACCAATGAGCAGTTCTTC
TRBV6-4	TRBJ2-3	TRBD1	NA	CASSDSDRDRDIDTQYF	TGTGCCAGCAGTGACTCGGACCGGGACAGGGACATAGATACGCAGTATTTT
TRBV6-7	TRBJ2-5	NA	NA	CASSYKEERETQYF	TGTGCCAGCAGTTACAAAGAGGAGCGAGAGACCCAGTACTTC
TRBV30	TRBJ2-7	TRBD2	once	CALSGTMADEQYF	TGTGCCTTATCCGGGACTATGGCTGACGAGCAGTACTTC
TRBV27	TRBJ2-1	TRBD2	NA	CASTSGGLEQFF	TGTGCCAGCACGAGCGGGGGATTGGAGCAGTTCTTC
TRBV14	TRBJ1-3	NA	NA	CASSPAVTGSGNTIYF	TGTGCCAGCAGCCCCGCGGTAACAGGGTCTGGAAACACCATATATTTT
TRBV30	TRBJ1-5	NA	NA	CAWSVLSNQPQHF	TGTGCCTGGAGTGTGTTGAGCAATCAGCCCCAGCATTTT
TRBV4-3	TRBJ2-1	TRBD2	once	CASSQDPGLAVSSYNEQFF	TGCGCCAGCAGCCAAGATCCGGGACTAGCGGTCAGCTCCTACAATGAGCAGTTCTTC
TRBV11-3	TRBJ2-7	NA	NA	CASSPGPSSYEQYF	TGTGCCAGCAGCCCAGGCCCTAGCTCCTACGAGCAGTACTTC
TRBV2	TRBJ2-1	TRBD1	NA	CASNRQGAINNEQFF	TGTGCCAGCAATCGACAGGGGGCTATAAACAATGAGCAGTTCTTC
TRBV2	TRBJ2-7	NA	NA	CASSEPGRAYEQYF	TGTGCCAGCAGTGAACCAGGAAGGGCCTACGAGCAGTACTTC
TRBV7-8	TRBJ2-7	TRBD2	NA	CASSVAGGRYEQYF	TGTGCCAGCAGCGTAGCGGGAGGGCGATACGAGCAGTACTTC
TRBV14	TRBJ2-3	NA	NA	CASSHGGGPYTDTQYF	TGTGCCAGCAGCCATGGTGGGGGGCCGTACACAGATACGCAGTATTTT
TRBV27	TRBJ2-2	TRBD1	once	CASSLGQGAGELFF	TGTGCCAGCAGTTTGGGGCAGGGGGCCGGGGAGCTGTTTTTT